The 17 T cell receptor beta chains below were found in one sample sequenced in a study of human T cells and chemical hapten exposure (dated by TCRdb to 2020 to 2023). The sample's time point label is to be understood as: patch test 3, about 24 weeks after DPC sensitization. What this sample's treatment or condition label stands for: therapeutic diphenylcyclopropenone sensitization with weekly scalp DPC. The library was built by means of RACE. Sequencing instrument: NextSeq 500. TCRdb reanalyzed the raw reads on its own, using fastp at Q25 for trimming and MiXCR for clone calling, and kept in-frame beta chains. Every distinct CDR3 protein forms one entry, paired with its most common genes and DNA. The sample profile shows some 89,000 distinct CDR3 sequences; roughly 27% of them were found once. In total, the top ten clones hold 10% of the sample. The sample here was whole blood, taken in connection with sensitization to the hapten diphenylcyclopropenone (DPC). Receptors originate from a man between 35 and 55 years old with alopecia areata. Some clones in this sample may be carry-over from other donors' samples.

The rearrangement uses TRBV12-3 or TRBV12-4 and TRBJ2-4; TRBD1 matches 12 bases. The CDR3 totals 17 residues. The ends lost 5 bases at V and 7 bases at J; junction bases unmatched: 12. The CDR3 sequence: CASSPGTGGSRSNIQYF. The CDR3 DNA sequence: TGTGCCAGCAGTCCCGGGACAGGGGGCTCTAGGTCGAACATTCAGTACTTC.

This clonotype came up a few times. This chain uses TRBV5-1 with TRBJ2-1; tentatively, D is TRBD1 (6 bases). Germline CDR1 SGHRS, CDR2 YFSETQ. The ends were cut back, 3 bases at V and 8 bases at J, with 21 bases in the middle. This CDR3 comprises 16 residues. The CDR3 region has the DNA TGCGCCAGCAGCTCCGCAGTGGGGGCCGAGGGGGATGAGCAGTTCTTC. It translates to CASSSAVGAEGDEQFF.

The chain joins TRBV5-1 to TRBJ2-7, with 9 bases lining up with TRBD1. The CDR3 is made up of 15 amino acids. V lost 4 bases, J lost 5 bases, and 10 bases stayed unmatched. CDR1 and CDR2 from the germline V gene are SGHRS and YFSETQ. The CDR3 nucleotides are TGCGCCAGCAGCGCGACGGGACAGGGCGCCCACGAGCAGTACTTC. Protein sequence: CASSATGQGAHEQYF. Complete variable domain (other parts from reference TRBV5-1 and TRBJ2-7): KAGVTQTPRYLIKTRGQQVTLSCSPISGHRSVSWYQQTPGQGLQFLFEYFSETQRNKGNFPGRFSGRQFSNSRSEMNVSTLELGDSALYLCASSATGQGAHEQYFGPGTRLTVT.

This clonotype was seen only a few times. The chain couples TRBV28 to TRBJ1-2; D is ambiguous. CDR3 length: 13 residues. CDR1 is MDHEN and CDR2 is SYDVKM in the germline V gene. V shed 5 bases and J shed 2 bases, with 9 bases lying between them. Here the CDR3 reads CASSLPANYGYTF. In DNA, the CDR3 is TGTGCCAGCAGTCTACCGGCAAACTATGGCTACACCTTC.

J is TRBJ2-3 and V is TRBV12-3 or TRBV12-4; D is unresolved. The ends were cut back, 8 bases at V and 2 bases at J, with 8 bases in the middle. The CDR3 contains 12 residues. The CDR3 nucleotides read TGTGCCAGCCTCCCCTCCACAGATACGCAGTATTTT. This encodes CASLPSTDTQYF.

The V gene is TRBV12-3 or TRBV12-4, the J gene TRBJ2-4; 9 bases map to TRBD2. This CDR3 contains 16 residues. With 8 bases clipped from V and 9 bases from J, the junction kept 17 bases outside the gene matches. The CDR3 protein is CASRLGGRAPMGIQYF. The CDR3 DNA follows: TGTGCCAGCCGTCTGGGCGGGAGGGCCCCGATGGGCATTCAGTACTTC.

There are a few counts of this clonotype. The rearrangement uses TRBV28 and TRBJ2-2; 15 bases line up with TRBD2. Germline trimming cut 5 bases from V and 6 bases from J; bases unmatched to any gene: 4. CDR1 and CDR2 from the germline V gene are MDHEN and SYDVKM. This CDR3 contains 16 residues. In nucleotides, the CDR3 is TGTGCCAGCAGTAGGACTAGCGGGAGGGTCGCCGGGGAGCTGTTTTTT. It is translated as CASSRTSGRVAGELFF.

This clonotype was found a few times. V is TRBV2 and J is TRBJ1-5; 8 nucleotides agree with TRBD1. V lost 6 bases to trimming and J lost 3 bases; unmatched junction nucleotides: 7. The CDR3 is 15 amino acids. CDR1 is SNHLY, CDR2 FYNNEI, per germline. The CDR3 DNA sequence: TGTGCCAGCAGGGGGTTGGGACAGGACAATCAGCCCCAGCATTTT. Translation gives CASRGLGQDNQPQHF.

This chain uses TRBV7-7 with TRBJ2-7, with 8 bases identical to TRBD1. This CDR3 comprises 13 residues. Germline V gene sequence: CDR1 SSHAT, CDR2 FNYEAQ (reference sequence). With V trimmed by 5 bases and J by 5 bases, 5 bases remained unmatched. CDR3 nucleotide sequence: TGTGCCAGCAGCACAGGACAGGGAAACGAGCAGTACTTC. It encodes CASSTGQGNEQYF.

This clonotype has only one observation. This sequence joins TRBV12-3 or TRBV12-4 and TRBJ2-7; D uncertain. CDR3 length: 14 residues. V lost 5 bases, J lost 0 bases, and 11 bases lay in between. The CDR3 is CASSHTDTSYEQYF. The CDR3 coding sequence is TGTGCCAGCAGTCATACAGATACCTCCTACGAGCAGTACTTC.

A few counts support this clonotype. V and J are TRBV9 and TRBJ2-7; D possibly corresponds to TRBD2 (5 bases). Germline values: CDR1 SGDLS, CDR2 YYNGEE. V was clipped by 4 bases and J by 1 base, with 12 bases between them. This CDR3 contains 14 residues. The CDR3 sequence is CASSKRTESYEQYF. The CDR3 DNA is TGTGCCAGCAGCAAGCGGACGGAGTCCTACGAGCAGTACTTC.

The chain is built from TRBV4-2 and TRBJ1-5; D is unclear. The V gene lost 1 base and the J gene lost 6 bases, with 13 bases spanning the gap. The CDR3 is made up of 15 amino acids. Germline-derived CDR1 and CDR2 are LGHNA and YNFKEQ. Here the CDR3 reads CASSQGQSGAQPQHF. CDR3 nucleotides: TGTGCCAGCAGCCAAGGACAATCGGGAGCTCAGCCCCAGCATTTT.

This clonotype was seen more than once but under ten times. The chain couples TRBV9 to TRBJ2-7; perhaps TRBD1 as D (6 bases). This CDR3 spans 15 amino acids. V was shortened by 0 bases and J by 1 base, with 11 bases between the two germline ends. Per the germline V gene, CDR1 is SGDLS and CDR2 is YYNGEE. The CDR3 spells CASSVAPQGSYEQYF. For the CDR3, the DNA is TGTGCCAGCAGCGTAGCTCCCCAGGGGTCCTACGAGCAGTACTTC.

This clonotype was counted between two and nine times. CDR3: CATSDPRRQAGELFF. DNA for the CDR3: TGTGCCACCAGTGACCCGCGAAGACAGGCCGGGGAGCTGTTTTTT. J is TRBJ2-2 and V is TRBV24-1; a possible D gene is TRBD1 (6 bases). The CDR3 spans 15 residues. The germline V gene encodes CDR1 KGHDR and CDR2 SFDVKD. V lost 4 bases, J lost 6 bases, and 14 bases lay in between.

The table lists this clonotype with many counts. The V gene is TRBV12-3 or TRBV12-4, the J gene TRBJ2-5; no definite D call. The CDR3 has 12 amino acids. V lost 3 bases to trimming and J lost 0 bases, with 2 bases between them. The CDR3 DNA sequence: TGTGCCAGCAGTTTTGACCAAGAGACCCAGTACTTC. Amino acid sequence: CASSFDQETQYF.

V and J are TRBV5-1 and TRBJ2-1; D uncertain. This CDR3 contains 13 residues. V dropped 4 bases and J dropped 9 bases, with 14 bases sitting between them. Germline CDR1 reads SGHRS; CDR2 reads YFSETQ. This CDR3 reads CASSPLVSGEQFF. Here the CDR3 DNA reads TGCGCCAGCAGCCCTCTAGTGTCCGGTGAGCAGTTCTTC. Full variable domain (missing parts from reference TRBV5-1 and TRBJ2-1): KAGVTQTPRYLIKTRGQQVTLSCSPISGHRSVSWYQQTPGQGLQFLFEYFSETQRNKGNFPGRFSGRQFSNSRSEMNVSTLELGDSALYLCASSPLVSGEQFFGPGTRLTVL.

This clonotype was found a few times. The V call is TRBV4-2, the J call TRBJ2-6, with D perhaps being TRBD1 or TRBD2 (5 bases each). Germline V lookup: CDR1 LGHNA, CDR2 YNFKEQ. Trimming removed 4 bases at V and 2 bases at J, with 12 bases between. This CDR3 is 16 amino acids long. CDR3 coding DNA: TGTGCCAGCAGCCTCTTACTAGGGGCTGGGGCCAACGTCCTGACTTTC. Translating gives CASSLLLGAGANVLTF.